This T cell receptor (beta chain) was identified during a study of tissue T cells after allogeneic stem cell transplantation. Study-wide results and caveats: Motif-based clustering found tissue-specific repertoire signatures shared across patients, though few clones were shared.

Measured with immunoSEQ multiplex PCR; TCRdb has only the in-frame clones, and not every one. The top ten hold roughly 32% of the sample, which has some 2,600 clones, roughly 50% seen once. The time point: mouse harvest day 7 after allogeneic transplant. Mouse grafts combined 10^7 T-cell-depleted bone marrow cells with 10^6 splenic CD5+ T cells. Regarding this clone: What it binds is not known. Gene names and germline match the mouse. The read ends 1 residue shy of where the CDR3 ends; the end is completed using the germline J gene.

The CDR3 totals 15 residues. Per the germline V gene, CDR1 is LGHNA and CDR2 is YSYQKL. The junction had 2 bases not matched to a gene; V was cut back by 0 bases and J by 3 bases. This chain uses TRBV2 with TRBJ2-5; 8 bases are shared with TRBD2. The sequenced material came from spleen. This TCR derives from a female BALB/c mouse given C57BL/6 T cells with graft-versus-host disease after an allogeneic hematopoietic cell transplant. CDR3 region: CASSQEMGGQDTQYF. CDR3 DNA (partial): TGTGCCAGCAGCCAAGAGATGGGGGGGCAAGACACCCAGTAC.